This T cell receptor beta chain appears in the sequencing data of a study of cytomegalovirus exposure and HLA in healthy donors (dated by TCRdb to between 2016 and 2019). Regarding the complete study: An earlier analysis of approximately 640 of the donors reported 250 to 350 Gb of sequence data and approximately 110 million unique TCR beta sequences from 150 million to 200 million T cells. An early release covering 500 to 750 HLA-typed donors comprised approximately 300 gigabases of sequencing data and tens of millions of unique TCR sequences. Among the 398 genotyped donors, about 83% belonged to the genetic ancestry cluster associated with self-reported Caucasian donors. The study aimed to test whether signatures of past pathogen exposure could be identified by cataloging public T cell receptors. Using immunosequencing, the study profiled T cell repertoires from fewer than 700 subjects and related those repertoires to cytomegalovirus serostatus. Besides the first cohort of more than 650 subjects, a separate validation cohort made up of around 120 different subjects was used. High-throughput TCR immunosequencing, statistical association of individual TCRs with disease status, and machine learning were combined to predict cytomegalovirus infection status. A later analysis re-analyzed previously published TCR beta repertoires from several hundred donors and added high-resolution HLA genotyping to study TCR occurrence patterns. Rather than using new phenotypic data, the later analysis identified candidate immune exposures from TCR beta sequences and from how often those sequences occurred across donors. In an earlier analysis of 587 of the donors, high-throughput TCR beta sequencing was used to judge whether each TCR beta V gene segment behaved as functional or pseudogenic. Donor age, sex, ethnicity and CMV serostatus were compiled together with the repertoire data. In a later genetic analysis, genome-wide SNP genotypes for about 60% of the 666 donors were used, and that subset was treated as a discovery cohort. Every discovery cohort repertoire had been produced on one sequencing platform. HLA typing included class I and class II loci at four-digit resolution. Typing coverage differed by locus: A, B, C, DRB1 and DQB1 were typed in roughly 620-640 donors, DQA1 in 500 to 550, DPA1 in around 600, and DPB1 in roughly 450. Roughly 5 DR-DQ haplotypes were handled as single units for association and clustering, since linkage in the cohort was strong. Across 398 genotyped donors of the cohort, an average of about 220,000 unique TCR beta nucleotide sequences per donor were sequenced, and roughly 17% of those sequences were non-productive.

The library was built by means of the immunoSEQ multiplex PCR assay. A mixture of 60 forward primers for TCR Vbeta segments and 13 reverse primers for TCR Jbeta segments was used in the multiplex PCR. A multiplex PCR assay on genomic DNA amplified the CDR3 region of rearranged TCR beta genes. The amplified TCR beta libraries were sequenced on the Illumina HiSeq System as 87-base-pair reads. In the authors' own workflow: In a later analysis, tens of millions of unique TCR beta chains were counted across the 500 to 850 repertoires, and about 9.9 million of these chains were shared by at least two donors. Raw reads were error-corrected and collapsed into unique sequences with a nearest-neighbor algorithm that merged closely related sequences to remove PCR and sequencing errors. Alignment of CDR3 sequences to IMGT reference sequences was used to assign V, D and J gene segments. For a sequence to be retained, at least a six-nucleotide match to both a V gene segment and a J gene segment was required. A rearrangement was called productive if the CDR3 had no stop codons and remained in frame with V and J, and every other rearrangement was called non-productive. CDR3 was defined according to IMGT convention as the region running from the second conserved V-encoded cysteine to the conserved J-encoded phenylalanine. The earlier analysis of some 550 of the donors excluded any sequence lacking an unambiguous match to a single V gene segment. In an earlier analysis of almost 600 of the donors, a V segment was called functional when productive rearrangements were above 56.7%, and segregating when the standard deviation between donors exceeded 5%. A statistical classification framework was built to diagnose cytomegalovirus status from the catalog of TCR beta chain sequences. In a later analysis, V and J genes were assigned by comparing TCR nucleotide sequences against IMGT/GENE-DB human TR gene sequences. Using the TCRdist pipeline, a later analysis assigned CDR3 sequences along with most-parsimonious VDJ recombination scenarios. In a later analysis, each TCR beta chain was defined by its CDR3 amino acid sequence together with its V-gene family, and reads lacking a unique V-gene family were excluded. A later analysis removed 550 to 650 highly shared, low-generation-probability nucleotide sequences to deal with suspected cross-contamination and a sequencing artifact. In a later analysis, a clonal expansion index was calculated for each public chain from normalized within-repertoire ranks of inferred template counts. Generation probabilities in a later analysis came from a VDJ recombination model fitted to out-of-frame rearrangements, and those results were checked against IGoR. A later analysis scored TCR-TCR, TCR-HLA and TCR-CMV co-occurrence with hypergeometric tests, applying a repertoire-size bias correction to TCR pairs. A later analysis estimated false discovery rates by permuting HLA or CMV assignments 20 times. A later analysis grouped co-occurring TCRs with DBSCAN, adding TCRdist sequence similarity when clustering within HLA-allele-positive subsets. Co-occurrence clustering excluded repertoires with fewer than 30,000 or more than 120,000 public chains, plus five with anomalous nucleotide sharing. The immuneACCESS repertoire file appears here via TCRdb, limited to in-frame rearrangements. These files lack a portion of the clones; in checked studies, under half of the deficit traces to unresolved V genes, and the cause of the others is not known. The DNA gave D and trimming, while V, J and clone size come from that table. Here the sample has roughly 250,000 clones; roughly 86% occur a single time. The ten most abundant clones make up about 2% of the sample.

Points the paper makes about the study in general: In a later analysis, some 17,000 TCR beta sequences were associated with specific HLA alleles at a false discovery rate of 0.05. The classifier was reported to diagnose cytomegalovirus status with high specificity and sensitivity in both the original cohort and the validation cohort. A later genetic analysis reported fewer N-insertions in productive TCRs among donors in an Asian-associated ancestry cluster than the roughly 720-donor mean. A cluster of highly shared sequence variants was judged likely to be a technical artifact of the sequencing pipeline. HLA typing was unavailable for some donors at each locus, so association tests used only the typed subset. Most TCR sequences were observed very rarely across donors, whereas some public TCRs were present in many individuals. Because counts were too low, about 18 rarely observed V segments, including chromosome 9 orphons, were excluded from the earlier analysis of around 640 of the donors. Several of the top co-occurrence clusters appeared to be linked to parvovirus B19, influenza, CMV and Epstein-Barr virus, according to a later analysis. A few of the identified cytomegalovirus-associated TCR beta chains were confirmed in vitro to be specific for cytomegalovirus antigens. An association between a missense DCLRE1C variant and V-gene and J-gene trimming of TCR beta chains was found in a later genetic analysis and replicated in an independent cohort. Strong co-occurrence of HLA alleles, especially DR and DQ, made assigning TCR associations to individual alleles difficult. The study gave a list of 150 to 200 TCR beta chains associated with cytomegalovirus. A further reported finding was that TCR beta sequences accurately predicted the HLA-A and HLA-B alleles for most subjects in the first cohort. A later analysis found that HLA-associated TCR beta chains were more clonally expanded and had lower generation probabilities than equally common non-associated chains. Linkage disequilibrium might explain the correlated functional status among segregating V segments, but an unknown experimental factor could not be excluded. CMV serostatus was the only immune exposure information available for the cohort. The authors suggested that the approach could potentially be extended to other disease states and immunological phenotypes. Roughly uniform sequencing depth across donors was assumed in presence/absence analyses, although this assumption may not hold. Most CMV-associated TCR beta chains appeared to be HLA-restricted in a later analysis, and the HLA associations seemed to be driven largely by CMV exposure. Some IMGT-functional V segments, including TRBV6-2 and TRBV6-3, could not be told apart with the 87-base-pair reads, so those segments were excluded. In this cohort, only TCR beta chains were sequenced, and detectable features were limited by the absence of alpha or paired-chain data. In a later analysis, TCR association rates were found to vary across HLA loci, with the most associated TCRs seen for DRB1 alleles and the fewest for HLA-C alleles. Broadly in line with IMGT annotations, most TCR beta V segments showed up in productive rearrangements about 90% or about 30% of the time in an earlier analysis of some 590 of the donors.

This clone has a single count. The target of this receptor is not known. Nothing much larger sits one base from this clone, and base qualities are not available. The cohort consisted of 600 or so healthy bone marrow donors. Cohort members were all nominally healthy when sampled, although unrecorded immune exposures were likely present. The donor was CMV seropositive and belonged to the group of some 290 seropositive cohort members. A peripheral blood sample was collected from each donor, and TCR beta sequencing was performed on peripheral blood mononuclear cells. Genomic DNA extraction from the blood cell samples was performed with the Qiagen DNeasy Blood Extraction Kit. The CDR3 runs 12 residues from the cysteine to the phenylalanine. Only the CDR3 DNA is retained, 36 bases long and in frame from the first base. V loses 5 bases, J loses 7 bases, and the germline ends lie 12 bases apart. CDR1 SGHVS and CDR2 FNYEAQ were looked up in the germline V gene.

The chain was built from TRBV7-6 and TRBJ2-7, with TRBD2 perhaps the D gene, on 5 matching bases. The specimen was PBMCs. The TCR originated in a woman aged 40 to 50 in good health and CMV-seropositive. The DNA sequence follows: TGTGCCAGCAGCCCCCCGGGGTATGAGCAGTACTTC. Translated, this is CASSPPGYEQYF.